This paragraph covers one T cell receptor beta chain sequence. The antigen remains undetermined. Germline loops: CDR1 SGDLS, CDR2 YYNGEE. Trimming shortened V by 1 base and J by 4 bases, and 8 bases separated the two germline ends. This CDR3 contains 13 residues. Splitting the CD4+ cells yielded a CD45RA+ naive subset and a CD45RA-negative memory subset. The data are from a study of shared clonotypes between healthy human individuals. Broader study findings: In this cohort, only blood was sampled, and tissue repertoires likely differ. A generally larger estimated richness was seen in naive subsets than in memory subsets. Sorted-subset samples were not fully sequenced, rarefaction indicated.

Only in-frame clones appear in the TCRdb table, and some are missing; sequencing was by immunoSEQ multiplex PCR. The sample has 2,500,000 or so clones; roughly nine tenths are singletons. The specimen was naive CD4+ T cells sorted from blood. As to subset: CD45RA+ positively selected. The TCR was taken from a man aged 18 to 30 in good health. The rearrangement uses TRBV9 and TRBJ1-2; a weak D match, TRBD1 (5 bases). CDR3 sequence reads: CASSVQGTYGYTF. CDR3 DNA sequence: TGTGCCAGCAGCGTACAGGGTACCTATGGCTACACCTTC.